The 31 T cell receptor beta chains below come from one sample, sequenced in a study of lymphopenia after photon versus proton radiotherapy. Clones were read by immunoSEQ multiplex PCR, and TCRdb kept only the in-frame ones, dropping some. Of about 50,000 clones in the sample, roughly 90% are singletons; the top ten hold approximately 18%. This specimen was peripheral blood, taken from a patient treated with photon-based radiotherapy. Source of these receptors: a woman aged 40-49 years with cholangiocarcinoma.

The chain combines TRBV9 with TRBJ2-7; D is possibly TRBD1 (6 bases). Germline V gives CDR1 SGDLS, CDR2 YYNGEE. This CDR3 contains 15 residues. Between the trimmed V and J ends, which lost 4 bases and 2 bases, there was a span of 16 bases. Here the CDR3 reads CASSPTPDRTYEQYF. The CDR3 DNA reads as TGTGCCAGCAGCCCCACCCCCGACAGGACCTACGAGCAGTACTTC.

J is TRBJ2-3 and V is TRBV4-2; 8 positions match TRBD2. Germline trimming cut 4 bases from V and 3 bases from J; bases unmatched to any gene: 9. The CDR3 covers 16 residues. Germline CDR1 and CDR2: LGHNA and YNFKEQ. Here the CDR3 DNA reads TGTGCCAGCAGCCGACTTAGCGGGGCGAAGACAGATACGCAGTATTTT. This gives the protein CASSRLSGAKTDTQYF.

V gene TRBV4-1 combines with J gene TRBJ2-1; no firm D call. The V gene lost 2 bases and the J gene lost 10 bases, with 6 bases spanning the gap. This CDR3 contains 11 residues. CDR1 MGHRA and CDR2 YSYEKL come from the germline V gene. This CDR3 is CASSQTMEQFF. CDR3 sequence (DNA): TGCGCCAGCAGCCAAACGATGGAGCAGTTCTTC.

V gene TRBV6-5 combines with J gene TRBJ1-5, with a possible D match to TRBD1 (5 bases). Germline V gives CDR1 MNHEY, CDR2 SVGAGI. This CDR3 contains 14 residues. With 5 bases removed from V and 3 bases from J, the gap between germline ends came to 11 bases. CDR3 coding DNA: TGTGCCAGCAGTGAGCAGGGAATCAATCAGCCCCAGCATTTT. This sequence encodes CASSEQGINQPQHF.

The CDR3 protein is CASSDLGDGTF. The CDR3 region has the DNA TGCGCCAGCAGTGATCTGGGAGACGGCACCTTC. The V and J genes are TRBV10-1 and TRBJ1-2; no clear D gene. V lost 3 bases to trimming and J lost 13 bases, with 12 bases between them. CDR1 WNHNN and CDR2 SYGVQD come from the germline V gene (reference sequence). The CDR3 sequence is 11 residues long.

This clone came up a few times. J is TRBJ2-2 and V is TRBV29-1, with D perhaps being TRBD1 or TRBD2 (10 bases each). The CDR3 has 18 residues. Germline loops: CDR1 SQVTM, CDR2 ANQGSEA. V lost 6 bases and J lost 8, with 31 bases in between. CDR3 amino acids: CSVTGTGALAGVSGELFF. Here the CDR3 DNA reads TGCAGCGTGACCGGGACAGGGGCGCTAGCGGGGGTTTCAGGGGAGCTGTTTTTT.

This clone was detected only a few times. This sequence joins TRBV27 and TRBJ2-7; no definite D call. The CDR3 contains 14 residues. V was shortened by 7 bases and J by 2 bases, with 15 bases between the two germline ends. The V gene's germline CDR1 is MNHEY and CDR2 SMNVEV (reference sequence). In DNA, the CDR3 is TGTGCCAGCACCCGAGGAGCTGGTACCTACGAGCAGTACTTC. Protein product: CASTRGAGTYEQYF.

The chain uses TRBV28 and TRBJ2-7, with a possible D match to TRBD1 (6 bases). Germline V gene data show CDR1 as MDHEN and CDR2 as SYDVKM. Between the trimmed V and J ends, which lost 5 bases and 3 bases, there was a span of 14 bases. The CDR3 totals 14 residues. The CDR3 reads CASSAWQDSYEQYF. The CDR3 DNA sequence: TGTGCCAGCAGTGCTTGGCAGGACAGCTACGAGCAGTACTTC.

Only one count was recorded for this clone. The chain carries TRBV7-2 and TRBJ2-5, with 10 bases matching TRBD2. Trimming took 4 bases from V and 10 from J; bases not matched to a gene: 6. Germline CDR1 and CDR2: SGHTA and FQGNSA. This CDR3 has 13 residues. The CDR3 protein is CASSSASGRYQYF. Written as DNA, the CDR3 is TGTGCCAGCAGCTCGGCTAGCGGGAGATACCAGTACTTC.

The gene calls are TRBV11-1 and TRBJ1-4; 8 bases are a match to TRBD1. This CDR3 contains 15 residues. Germline lookup yields CDR1 SGHAT and CDR2 FQDESV (reference sequence). V gave up 5 bases and J gave up 7 bases; unmatched junction bases: 9. CDR3 residues: CASSRDRGRSEKLFF. The CDR3 coding sequence is TGTGCCAGCAGCCGCGACAGGGGAAGGAGTGAAAAACTGTTTTTT.

The rearrangement joins TRBV30 to TRBJ2-5; 11 nucleotides line up with TRBD2. From germline, CDR1 is GTSNPN and CDR2 SVGIG (reference sequence). The CDR3 sequence is 18 residues long. With V trimmed by 2 bases and J by 0 bases, 11 bases remained unmatched. CDR3 region: CAWSPLGSGGADQETQYF. The CDR3 DNA sequence: TGTGCCTGGAGTCCCTTAGGTAGCGGGGGGGCCGACCAAGAGACCCAGTACTTC.

The CDR3 sequence: CAWSVGGTEQYF. In nucleotides, the CDR3 is TGTGCCTGGAGTGTAGGGGGGACCGAGCAGTACTTC. The rearrangement joins TRBV30 to TRBJ2-7; the D gene could be TRBD1 or TRBD2 (6 bases each). Germline V lookup: CDR1 GTSNPN, CDR2 SVGIG (reference sequence). The CDR3 has 12 residues. The V gene lost 0 bases and the J gene lost 6 bases, with 9 bases spanning the gap.

This rearrangement joins TRBV5-1 to TRBJ1-2; 10 bases line up with TRBD1. The CDR3 runs to 14 residues. CDR1 is SGHRS and CDR2 is YFSETQ in the germline V gene. J lost 5 bases, V lost 3 bases, and 4 bases had no gene match. In DNA, the CDR3 is TGCGCCAGCAGCTCCGGGACAGGGGCGTATGGCTACACCTTC. Amino acids: CASSSGTGAYGYTF.

The J gene is TRBJ2-7, the V gene TRBV18; maybe TRBD1 (6 bases). V shed 6 bases and J shed 1 base, with 13 bases lying between them. The CDR3 is made up of 14 amino acids. CDR1 is KGHSH and CDR2 is LQKENI in the germline V gene. The CDR3 coding sequence is TGTGCCAGCTCTTTAACCCAGGGGTCCTACGAGCAGTACTTC. Protein: CASSLTQGSYEQYF.

V is TRBV18 and J is TRBJ2-3, with 9 bases lining up with TRBD2. The germline V gene has CDR1 KGHSH and CDR2 LQKENI. The CDR3 contains 16 residues. Trimming took 3 bases from V and 3 from J; bases not matched to a gene: 7. In nucleotides, the CDR3 is TGTGCCAGCTCACCGAACGGAGCGGGGGGTACAGATACGCAGTATTTT. It yields the protein CASSPNGAGGTDTQYF.

The rearrangement uses TRBV11-2 and TRBJ2-1, with 12 bases aligning to TRBD2. The length of the CDR3 is 16 residues. Germline CDR1 reads SGHAT; CDR2 reads FQNNGV. Trimming cost V 3 bases and J 8 bases; bases outside gene matches: 8. The CDR3 nucleotides are TGTGCCAGCAGCTTTCCTAGCGGGGGGGCTAGGGATGAGCAGTTCTTC. Translation gives CASSFPSGGARDEQFF.

V gene TRBV27 combines with J gene TRBJ1-1; no clear D. This CDR3 contains 12 residues. The germline V gene encodes CDR1 MNHEY and CDR2 SMNVEV (reference sequence). The V end was cut by 11 bases, the J end by 0 bases, with 10 bases between. The CDR3 is CAAGPLNTEAFF. CDR3 DNA: TGTGCCGCCGGACCCTTGAACACTGAAGCTTTCTTT.

The chain joins TRBV6-5 to TRBJ2-7; 8 bases are shared with TRBD2. Germline CDR1 MNHEY, CDR2 SVGAGI. The CDR3 is made up of 15 amino acids. Unmatched junction bases numbered 8, after V lost 4 bases and J lost 3 bases. Here the CDR3 DNA reads TGTGCCAGCAGTTCGGCCCCCGGGAGGGACTACGAGCAGTACTTC. Protein: CASSSAPGRDYEQYF.

The chain links TRBV5-4 to TRBJ2-1; 8 bases align to TRBD1. There are 17 residues in the CDR3. Losses at the gene ends were 4 bases for V and 10 bases for J; bases not matched to a gene: 19. The germline V gene encodes CDR1 SGHNT and CDR2 YYREEE (reference sequence). CDR3 in amino acids: CASSPKSAGGAHEEQFF. CDR3 coding DNA: TGTGCCAGCAGCCCCAAGTCGGCAGGGGGCGCACATGAAGAGCAGTTCTTC.

V and J are TRBV30 and TRBJ2-1, with TRBD2 identical over 10 bases. With 1 base clipped from V and 1 base from J, the junction kept 4 bases outside the gene matches. In germline, CDR1 is GTSNPN, CDR2 SVGIG (reference sequence). The CDR3 runs 16 residues. The CDR3 reads CAWSGLAGVSYNEQFF. CDR3 nucleotide sequence: TGTGCCTGGAGTGGCCTAGCGGGGGTATCCTACAATGAGCAGTTCTTC.

The chain combines TRBV30 with TRBJ1-1, with a possible D match to TRBD1 (5 bases). The CDR3 has 13 amino acids. Germline assignment: CDR1 GTSNPN and CDR2 SVGIG (reference sequence). The CDR3 protein is CAGRGFMNTEAFF. CDR3 sequence (DNA): TGTGCTGGACGGGGGTTTATGAACACTGAAGCTTTCTTT. Variable domain in full (rest from reference TRBV30 and TRBJ1-1): SQTIHQWPATLVQPVGSPLSLECTVEGTSNPNLYWYRQAAGRGLQLLFYSVGIGQISSEVPQNLSASRPQDRQFILSSKKLLLSDSGFYLCAGRGFMNTEAFFGQGTRLTVV.

This clone appeared once. The chain combines TRBV7-9 with TRBJ2-7, with D perhaps matching TRBD1 (5 bases). CDR3 length: 14 residues. V was pared by 5 bases and J by 0 bases, with 11 bases between. Germline values: CDR1 SEHNR, CDR2 FQNEAQ (reference sequence). The CDR3 DNA follows: TGTGCCAGCAGCCCCCGACAGAGCTCCTACGAGCAGTACTTC. It encodes CASSPRQSSYEQYF.

J is TRBJ2-7 and V is TRBV28, with D maybe TRBD2 (6 bases). The CDR3 length is 14 residues. The V end lost 7 bases, the J end lost 6 bases, and 19 bases lay between the germline ends. Looked up from germline, CDR1 is MDHEN and CDR2 is SYDVKM. Here the CDR3 DNA reads TGTGCCAGCACTCTGTCCGGGACTCAGATCGAGCAGTACTTC. Translating it yields CASTLSGTQIEQYF.

CDR3 sequence reads: CASSDPITDTQYF. The CDR3 bases are TGTGCCAGCAGTGACCCAATCACAGATACGCAGTATTTT. This chain links TRBV2 with TRBJ2-3; D not certain. Germline assignment: CDR1 SNHLY and CDR2 FYNNEI. Trimming pared 3 bases from V and 2 bases from J, leaving 6 bases between. The CDR3 contains 13 residues.

This clone has only a few counts. This chain joins TRBV27 and TRBJ2-1, with a possible D match to TRBD2 (5 bases). The CDR3 length is 13 residues. Trimming left V 2 bases short and J 7 bases short, with 9 bases between. Per germline, CDR1 MNHEY and CDR2 SMNVEV (reference sequence). CDR3 nucleotides: TGTGCCAGCAGTTTAAACCCGGGGAATGAGCAGTTCTTC. This sequence encodes CASSLNPGNEQFF.

This chain uses TRBV19 with TRBJ2-3; D gene ambiguous. Trimming shortened V by 1 base and J by 2 bases, and 7 bases separated the two germline ends. The CDR3 sequence is 14 residues long. The germline V gene encodes CDR1 LNHDA and CDR2 SQIVND (reference sequence). CDR3 coding DNA: TGTGCCAGTAGTATAGCGGACCTCACAGATACGCAGTATTTT. It codes for CASSIADLTDTQYF. Variable domain in full (rest from reference TRBV19 and TRBJ2-3): DGGITQSPKYLFRKEGQNVTLSCEQNLNHDAMYWYRQDPGQGLRLIYYSQIVNDFQKGDIAEGYSVSREKKESFPLTVTSAQKNPTAFYLCASSIADLTDTQYFGPGTRLTVL.

V and J are TRBV9 and TRBJ2-3, with TRBD2 identical over 13 bases. Germline V lookup: CDR1 SGDLS, CDR2 YYNGEE. The CDR3 contains 17 residues. The J segment lost 2 bases and the V segment lost 6 bases, leaving 9 bases of the junction unmatched. For the CDR3, the DNA is TGTGCCAGCACACCACAGGGACTAGCGGGGATCACAGATACGCAGTATTTT. This translates into CASTPQGLAGITDTQYF.

Details on this clone: Different DNA sequences within this sample yield the same CDR3. CDR3 residues: CASSPEGNTIYF. The CDR3 DNA is TGTGCCAGCTCACCAGAGGGGAACACCATATATTTT. This chain uses TRBV18 with TRBJ1-3, with D tentatively TRBD1 (5 bases). Trimming took 2 bases from V and 7 from J, leaving 6 bases between them. The CDR3 extends over 12 amino acids. Germline CDR1 reads KGHSH; CDR2 reads LQKENI.

V gene TRBV7-9 combines with J gene TRBJ2-4; the D call may be TRBD1 or TRBD2 (5 bases each). V was clipped by 4 bases and J by 5 bases, with 21 bases between them. The germline CDR1 and CDR2 sequences are SEHNR and FQNEAQ (reference sequence). The CDR3 has 17 amino acids. The CDR3 nucleotides read TGTGCCAGCAGCTACGGGGACGGACGAGTGGAGGAAAACATTCAGTACTTC. Translating gives CASSYGDGRVEENIQYF. Full variable domain (rest looked up from reference TRBV7-9 and TRBJ2-4): DTGVSQNPRHKITKRGQNVTFRCDPISEHNRLYWYRQTLGQGPEFLTYFQNEAQLEKSRLLSDRFSAERPKGSFSTLEIQRTEQGDSAMYLCASSYGDGRVEENIQYFGAGTRLSVL.

The rearrangement links TRBV30 to TRBJ1-6; D is uncertain. The CDR3 totals 12 residues. Trimming shortened V by 2 bases and J by 9 bases, and 8 bases separated the two germline ends. Germline CDR1 GTSNPN, CDR2 SVGIG (reference sequence). This chain's CDR3 is CAWSFLGSPLHF. DNA for the CDR3: TGTGCCTGGAGTTTCTTGGGTTCACCCCTCCACTTT.

V usage is TRBV19 and J usage is TRBJ1-2; no clear D. The CDR3 loop spans 11 amino acids. Trimming removed 5 bases at V and 5 bases at J, with 6 bases between. The V gene's germline CDR1 is LNHDA and CDR2 SQIVND (reference sequence). The CDR3, as DNA: TGTGCCAGTAGTCCTAGTTATGGCTACACCTTC. Its translation: CASSPSYGYTF.